This is a list of T cell receptor beta chains from one sample in a study of response to subunit inactivated influenza vaccine. TCRdb ran MiXCR on the RT-PCR reads and lists one entry per CDR3 protein. The sample gives roughly 780,000 distinct CDR3 sequences, about 18% of which show up once; roughly a tenth is in the top ten. The input for sequencing was PBMCs from blood, taken about 5 days after vaccination. The receptor set was obtained from a man between 50 and 59 years old who received an inactivated influenza vaccine. Each CDR3 is given with its conserved first and last residue. Each record gives: V gene, D gene, J gene, clone size, CDR3 protein, CDR3 DNA. The D gene is left open where the match is weak. Clone size appears in some rows only: once, few, many, or a class for an expanded clone.

TRBV18,-,TRBJ1-2,few,CASSPVGKANYGYTF,TGTGCCAGCTCACCAGTGGGGAAGGCTAACTATGGCTACACCTTC
TRBV5-5,-,TRBJ2-3,-,CASSSMWYTQYF,TGTGCCAGCAGTTCCATGTGGTATACGCAGTATTTT
TRBV4-3,TRBD2,TRBJ2-3,few,CASSHGLAGGPDTQYF,TGCGCCAGCAGCCACGGACTAGCGGGGGGGCCAGATACGCAGTATTTT
TRBV5-1,-,TRBJ1-4,few,CASSSGSREKLFF,TGCGCCAGCAGCAGTGGGAGTCGTGAAAAACTGTTTTTT
TRBV28,TRBD2,TRBJ2-7,many,CASSPPPGLALTYEQYF,TGTGCCAGCAGTCCACCTCCGGGACTAGCCCTCACCTACGAGCAGTACTTC
TRBV5-1,TRBD2,TRBJ2-1,-,CASRSRAGGSGRSYNEQFF,TGCGCCAGCAGATCCCGAGCGGGAGGGTCTGGTAGGTCCTACAATGAGCAGTTCTTC
TRBV2,-,TRBJ2-7,few,CASRRWGSYEQYF,TGTGCCAGCAGGCGGTGGGGCTCCTACGAGCAGTACTTC
TRBV29-1,TRBD2,TRBJ2-5,few,CSVGGGGYETQYF,TGCAGCGTTGGTGGGGGAGGGTATGAGACCCAGTACTTC
TRBV4-3,TRBD1,TRBJ2-1,few,CASSPTGTGGIENNNEQFF,TGCGCCAGCAGCCCAACCGGGACAGGGGGGATCGAGAATAACAATGAGCAGTTCTTC
TRBV5-6,TRBD2,TRBJ2-1,few,CASSPRTSAYNEQFF,TGTGCCAGCAGCCCGAGGACTAGCGCCTACAATGAGCAGTTCTTC
TRBV5-1,TRBD1,TRBJ2-7,-,CASSPRQGTTYEQYF,TGCGCCAGCAGCCCCCGACAGGGGACGACCTACGAGCAGTACTTC
TRBV29-1,-,TRBJ1-1,-,CSVGSSGWNTETFF,TGCAGCGTTGGGTCTTCAGGGTGGAACACTGAAACTTTCTTT
TRBV7-9,-,TRBJ2-1,-,CASPPDGLAFFNEQFF,TGTGCCAGCCCCCCCGATGGACTGGCATTTTTCAATGAGCAGTTCTTC
TRBV10-3,TRBD1,TRBJ2-1,few,CAISGQGRSGGNNEQFF,TGTGCCATCAGCGGACAGGGAAGGAGCGGTGGGAACAATGAGCAGTTCTTC
TRBV5-1,TRBD2,TRBJ2-3,few,CASSTAGYTDTQYF,TGCGCCAGCTCCACAGCGGGGTACACAGATACGCAGTATTTT
TRBV11-3,-,TRBJ2-1,-,CASSLGSQVPEQFF,TGTGCCAGCAGCTTAGGGTCCCAGGTGCCAGAGCAGTTCTTC
TRBV5-1,-,TRBJ2-7,few,CASSLEGKQYF,TGCGCCAGCAGCTTGGAGGGGAAGCAGTACTTC
TRBV29-1,-,TRBJ2-5,many,CSALADQETQYF,TGCAGCGCCTTAGCGGATCAAGAGACCCAGTACTTC
TRBV12-3/TRBV12-4,TRBD1,TRBJ1-5,few,CASSPPGGSNQPQHF,TGTGCCAGCAGTCCACCAGGGGGTAGCAATCAGCCCCAGCATTTT
TRBV3-1,-,TRBJ2-2,-,CASSQEVHDTGELFF,TGTGCCAGCAGCCAAGAAGTACACGACACCGGGGAGCTGTTTTTT
TRBV7-9,TRBD1,TRBJ2-5,few,CASSLPGTGAYETQYF,TGTGCCAGCAGCTTACCCGGGACAGGGGCTTACGAGACCCAGTACTTC
TRBV20-1,TRBD2,TRBJ2-2,-,CSAHGLANTGELFF,TGCAGTGCCCACGGACTAGCGAACACCGGGGAGCTGTTTTTT
TRBV7-6,TRBD2,TRBJ2-1,many,CASSLGAGGLNEQFF,TGTGCCAGCAGCTTAGGGGCGGGAGGGCTCAATGAGCAGTTCTTC
TRBV10-3,-,TRBJ1-1,many,CAISSGRGIDEAFF,TGTGCCATCTCTTCGGGCAGGGGTATAGATGAAGCTTTCTTT
TRBV6-5,-,TRBJ2-7,-,CASSYGGPYYEQYF,TGTGCCAGCAGTTACGGCGGCCCCTACTACGAGCAGTACTTC
TRBV29-1,-,TRBJ1-1,few,CSVEVGVFNGEAFF,TGCAGCGTTGAAGTTGGGGTGTTTAATGGTGAAGCTTTCTTT
TRBV7-2,TRBD2,TRBJ2-7,-,CASSLESTSGAYEQYF,TGTGCCAGCAGCTTAGAGTCGACTAGCGGGGCCTACGAGCAGTACTTC
TRBV7-6,TRBD1,TRBJ2-1,few,CASSPVFRGRRNEQFF,TGTGCCAGCAGCCCCGTGTTCAGGGGGCGTCGGAATGAGCAGTTCTTC
TRBV5-1,TRBD1,TRBJ1-1,few,CASSIPGGLNTEAFF,TGCGCCAGCAGCATTCCAGGGGGTCTGAACACTGAAGCTTTCTTT
TRBV7-3,-,TRBJ2-1,-,CASSDLLGNEQFF,TGTGCCAGCAGTGACCTACTAGGGAATGAGCAGTTCTTC
TRBV20-1,-,TRBJ1-1,few,CSARILNTEAFF,TGCAGTGCCCGAATTTTGAACACTGAAGCTTTCTTT
TRBV15,-,TRBJ2-5,-,CATSIGQGSAQYF,TGTGCCACCAGCATCGGTCAGGGATCGGCCCAGTACTTC
TRBV3-1,TRBD2,TRBJ2-1,few,CATAGLAGNNEQFF,TGTGCCACCGCGGGACTAGCGGGTAACAATGAGCAGTTCTTC
TRBV7-3,-,TRBJ2-3,-,CASSFQQGDTQYF,TGTGCCAGCAGCTTCCAGCAGGGAGATACGCAGTATTTT
TRBV5-6,TRBD2,TRBJ2-7,-,CASSLNGAGAYYEQYF,TGTGCCAGCAGCTTGAATGGAGCGGGAGCATACTACGAGCAGTACTTC
TRBV27,TRBD1,TRBJ1-2,few,CASARDRGTYGYTF,TGTGCCAGCGCCCGGGACAGGGGGACCTATGGCTACACCTTC
TRBV6-5,TRBD2,TRBJ2-1,few,CASSYLGTSGSMGNEQFF,TGTGCCAGCAGTTACCTTGGGACTAGCGGGAGTATGGGAAATGAGCAGTTCTTC